This T cell receptor (beta chain) was obtained from a study of identical twins (TCRdb year 2016). Notes on the research overall: The study deep-sequenced TCR alpha and beta repertoires from monozygotic twins, unrelated adults of various ages and cord blood to test whether fetal clonotypes persist. To rule out contamination, replicate twin experiments were performed at different times with different library preparation protocols.

The paper's findings and limits, for the study overall: The excess sharing between twins in beta out-of-frame sequences was weaker because fewer shared sequences reduced the signal-to-noise ratio. Zero-insertion analyses could be partly confounded by invariant T cells such as MAIT and iNKT, although diverse VJ usage argued against such confounding for most clonotypes. Recombination models systematically underestimated out-of-frame TCR alpha sharing in monozygotic twins but agreed with sharing between unrelated individuals. Fewer insertions were carried by abundant cord blood beta clonotypes, a similar but weaker trend appeared in young adult naive repertoires, and no such trend appeared in memory repertoires. Out-of-frame TCR alpha sequences shared between twins showed an excess of low generation-probability sequences compared with coincidental sharing between unrelated individuals. Conclusions relied on cross-sectional statistical analysis, since the same donors could not be followed over many years.

Every donor in the study was a healthy Caucasian. The twin cohort comprised three pairs of female monozygotic twins, all aged about 18 to 30 years. The RNA used for TCR libraries was isolated from peripheral blood mononuclear cells. This clonotype came up a few times. The antigen it binds to is not known. No quality values exist for individual bases; no much larger clone is one base distant. The library was generated by 5' RACE. Sequencer: Illumina HiSeq 2000. A universal primer binding site was introduced by template switching, and a unique molecular identifier was present in the final cDNA, enabling accurate counting of TCR cDNA molecules. First-strand cDNA for TCR alpha and beta chains was synthesized from specific primers in the conserved constant-segment region. To control for contamination, each cDNA library was double barcoded with a SMART-Mk sample barcode plus Illumina barcodes. TruSeq adapter sequences and Illumina sample barcodes were added in two successive PCR steps. TCR alpha and beta cDNA libraries were sequenced on the Illumina HiSeq platform with custom primers. In the authors' own workflow: Unique molecular identifiers were extracted from raw reads with MiGEC, and CDR3 positions were determined with MiXCR. Recombination models were inferred per individual with the repgenHMM and IGoR tools using an EM algorithm. The analysis of shared clonotypes was done with the tcR package in R, with sharing normalized by the product of cloneset sizes. To study raw recombination free of thymic and clonal selection effects, out-of-frame nonproductive sequences were analyzed. Through fastp at Q25 and MiXCR, TCRdb rebuilt clones from the public reads, retaining in-frame beta chains. Every entry covers one CDR3 protein and lists the most common genes and DNA from its rows. The V and J calls, along with clone size, are taken from TCRdb and not from the paper's own processing. The sample table contains fewer than 900,000 distinct CDR3 sequences; only one count was recorded for roughly 18% of them. Around 13% of the sample comes from the top ten.

Its CDR3 holds 16 amino acids, cysteine through phenylalanine. Just the 48-base CDR3 DNA is kept, in frame starting at base 1. CDR1 and CDR2, per the germline V gene, are SGHRS and YFSETQ. Trimming takes 0 bases off V and 6 bases off J; junction bases not matched to a gene: 9. These data also featured in a second study, about T cells expressing NK-cell markers. As the second publication notes: Three sorted T-cell subsets (CD3+CD56+NKG2C+, CD3+CD56+NKG2C- and CD3+CD56-NKG2C+) from fewer than 10 donors had their TCR beta-chain repertoires profiled. Of the eight sequenced donors, seven were found to be HCMV-seropositive and one was found to be HCMV-seronegative. To restrict sorting to alphabetaTCR-expressing T cells, an anti-gammadeltaTCR antibody was added in several experiments. In six donors, the dominant CD3+CD56+NKG2C+ clonotypes were found to rank among the top 10 CD8+ clonotypes and to make up roughly 1.0-8% of CD8+ T cells. Those dominant clonotypes were again the most abundant among CD3+CD56-NKG2C+ cells in four donors, at about 28.3-60.1%. Whether the expanded NKG2C-expressing T cell clones were specific for HCMV antigens was left unclear. The study sequenced eight donors, all healthy volunteers chosen at random: three men and five women. To determine HCMV serostatus, a commercial ELISA kit was used to detect HCMV-specific IgG in serum. For a handful of donors, bulk peripheral blood T-cell repertoires were also sequenced from unsorted PBMC. MIGEC was used to demultiplex reads and group reads by UMI, and MiTCR was used to assemble and quantify clonotypes. Only TCR cDNA sequences supported by at least two reads were kept to exclude erroneous sequences. The tcR package was used for downstream repertoire analysis, and clonotypes were matched between fractions using CDR3 nucleotide sequence together with V segment. VDJmatch was used to annotate antigen specificity against VDJdb, with one amino acid substitution allowed in CDR3.

This clonotype was sampled from a woman under 30 in good health. Recombination connected TRBV5-1 to TRBJ2-1; the central 7 bases match TRBD2. Source material: PBMCs. The bases are TGCGCCAGCAGCTTGGCCGGGGCTAGCGGCAGCAATGAGCAGTTCTTC. Its translation reads: CASSLAGASGSNEQFF.